This T cell receptor beta chain was retrieved from a study of T-cell memory formation after mild COVID-19. TCRdb called the 5' RACE reads again in MiXCR, with one record for every CDR3 protein. This sample has roughly 150,000 distinct CDR3 sequences; 14% occur once, and the top ten carry about 14%. This clonotype was seen many times. Trimming cost V 5 bases and J 6 bases; bases outside gene matches: 13. This CDR3 comprises 14 residues. Germline values: CDR1 SQVTM, CDR2 ANQGSEA. This TCR was sampled from an adult woman who had mild COVID-19 (a few samples of this study predate the infection). Cell type and time point are not known. The sequenced sample consisted of PBMCs or a T cell subset sorted from them (not recorded which). The chain combines TRBV29-1 with TRBJ2-7; 7 positions agree with TRBD1. CDR3 amino acids: CSVSTGAMMGEQYF. The CDR3 DNA is TGCAGCGTTTCAACAGGGGCAATGATGGGCGAGCAGTACTTC.